This T cell receptor beta chain was captured in a study of blood T cell repertoires in COVID-19. Seattle patients were enrolled while actively infected and followed longitudinally. TCRdb's table, derived via immunoSEQ multiplex PCR, lists solely in-frame clones and lacks some. The repertoire has 270,000 or so clones, around 90% of them found once; the top ten carry about 2%. Germline V gene lookup returns CDR1 MNHEY and CDR2 SVGAGI. This CDR3 spans 15 amino acids. The J segment lost 6 bases and the V segment lost 2 bases, leaving 6 bases of the junction unmatched. The sequence came from a woman aged 55-70 years with COVID-19, enrolled during active disease. The chain recombines TRBV6-5 with TRBJ1-5; TRBD1 aligns across 8 bases. Sequences were obtained from peripheral blood. The CDR3 spells CASSYGRGQGQPQHF. The DNA for the CDR3 is TGTGCCAGCAGTTACGGCAGGGGGCAGGGTCAGCCCCAGCATTTT.